The 5 T cell receptor beta chains in this list originate from one sample, sequenced in a study of beta chain features in type 1 diabetes. Sequenced material consisted of expressed TCRB transcripts (all of the isolated RNA was reverse transcribed). Profiling relied on immunoSEQ multiplex PCR, and the TCRdb table lists in-frame clones only, not all of them. The repertoire consists of under 45,000 clones, with 50% occurring once and the leading ten covering about 0.25%. What was sequenced was stem cell memory CD4+ T cells from blood. The receptors here all came from a woman under 40 in good health.

The J gene is TRBJ2-7, the V gene TRBV7-2; 8 bases fit TRBD2. Trimming removed 6 bases from V and 4 bases from J; junction bases left unmatched: 8. The CDR3 runs to 14 residues. Germline values: CDR1 SGHTA, CDR2 FQGNSA. CDR3 DNA sequence: TGTGCCAGCAGTTCAAGCGGGAGTGGGTACGAGCAGTACTTC. Translated: CASSSSGSGYEQYF. The whole variable domain, remainder taken from reference TRBV7-2 and TRBJ2-7, is GAGVSQSPSNKVTEKGKDVELRCDPISGHTALYWYRQSLGQGLEFLIYFQGNSAPDKSGLPSDRFSAERTGGSVSTLTIQRTQQEDSAVYLCASSSSGSGYEQYFGPGTRLTVT.

The chain links TRBV27 to TRBJ2-3, with D tentatively TRBD1 (6 bases). Germline CDR1 is MNHEY and CDR2 is SMNVEV (reference sequence). Between the trimmed V and J ends, which lost 7 bases and 2 bases, there was a span of 13 bases. The CDR3 consists of 14 residues. CDR3 sequence reads: CASTGDTYTDTQYF. The CDR3 DNA is TGTGCCAGCACAGGGGACACCTACACAGATACGCAGTATTTT.

This chain uses TRBV9 with TRBJ2-1; no firm D call. CDR3 length: 13 amino acids. CDR1 and CDR2 from the germline V gene are SGDLS and YYNGEE. Trimming cost V 2 bases and J 7 bases, with 10 bases left between them. Here the CDR3 reads CASSVKLFNEQFF. The CDR3 DNA follows: TGTGCCAGCAGCGTTAAACTGTTTAATGAGCAGTTCTTC.

This clone occurred a few times. V and J are TRBV18 and TRBJ2-1, with TRBD2 matching 8 bases. Germline CDR1 KGHSH, CDR2 LQKENI. The CDR3 is made up of 16 amino acids. Losses at the gene ends were 0 bases for V and 2 bases for J; bases not matched to a gene: 3. The CDR3 loop is CASSPPSGSAYNEQFF. DNA of the CDR3: TGTGCCAGCTCACCACCGAGCGGGAGTGCCTACAATGAGCAGTTCTTC.

V is TRBV27 and J is TRBJ2-2, with D possibly being TRBD1 (5 bases). This CDR3 contains 16 residues. The V and J ends lost 1 base and 1 base respectively, with 10 bases between them. CDR1 and CDR2 from the germline V gene are MNHEY and SMNVEV (reference sequence). CDR3 residues: CASSLFPDMNTGELFF. The CDR3 coding sequence is TGTGCCAGCAGTTTATTTCCGGACATGAACACCGGGGAGCTGTTTTTT.